These 26 T cell receptor beta chains came from one sample sequenced in a study of CD8 T cells in ankylosing spondylitis. Overall study results and limits: Among TCR beta sequences, a motif of under 10 highly homologous variants appeared characteristic of ankylosing spondylitis blood.

From the 5' RACE reads, TCRdb called clonotypes with MiXCR, one entry per CDR3 protein. Of fewer than 550,000 distinct CDR3 sequences listed, approximately 5.3% are singletons. No antigen has been identified for these receptors. Material for sequencing was blood, either unsorted or a sorted T cell fraction (not recorded which). The receptors were gathered from a male donor with ankylosing spondylitis.

There are many counts of this clonotype. The chain couples TRBV29-1 to TRBJ1-1, with a weak D call TRBD1 (5 bases). V was trimmed by 3 bases and J by 11 bases, leaving 7 bases between them. Germline CDR1 is SQVTM and CDR2 is ANQGSEA. The CDR3 has 9 amino acids. The CDR3 sequence: CSVEGGAFF. Written as DNA, the CDR3 is TGCAGCGTTGAGGGGGGTGCTTTCTTT.

The CDR3 loop reads CASAVVTDTQYF. The CDR3 DNA reads TGTGCCTCCGCTGTTGTTACAGATACGCAGTATTTT. The chain recombines TRBV30 with TRBJ2-3; D is unclear. The CDR3 is 12 amino acids. Germline CDR1 is GTSNPN and CDR2 is SVGIG (reference sequence). V dropped 7 bases and J dropped 3 bases, with 11 bases sitting between them.

This clonotype was observed many times. The chain joins TRBV9 to TRBJ2-1; D may be TRBD2 (6 bases). This CDR3 contains 15 residues. The germline gives CDR1 SGDLS, CDR2 YYNGEE. The V gene lost 4 bases and the J gene lost 6 bases, with 17 bases spanning the gap. CDR3 amino acids: CASSYRGNGPNEQFF. The CDR3 DNA is TGTGCCAGCAGCTACCGGGGGAATGGTCCCAATGAGCAGTTCTTC.

The J gene is TRBJ1-5, the V gene TRBV10-1; perhaps TRBD1 as D (6 bases). This CDR3 is built from 13 residues. V was pared by 3 bases and J by 7 bases, with 10 bases between. Germline CDR1 is WNHNN and CDR2 is SYGVQD (reference sequence). CDR3 bases: TGCGCCAGCAGTGATGGGGGCTTCCAGCCCCAGCATTTT. Residues: CASSDGGFQPQHF.

The chain links TRBV7-2 to TRBJ2-1; D ambiguous. V was pared by 4 bases and J by 7 bases, with 14 bases between. The CDR3 sequence is 14 residues long. Per germline, CDR1 SGHTA and CDR2 FQGNSA. Here the CDR3 reads CASSSGFRRNEQFF. The CDR3 nucleotides are TGTGCCAGCAGCTCCGGTTTCCGTCGGAATGAGCAGTTCTTC.

This clonotype was seen many times. The genes are TRBV20-1 and TRBJ2-5, with 13 nucleotides matching TRBD2. V shed 2 bases and J 5 bases; nucleotides not matched to a gene: 5. Germline-derived CDR1 and CDR2 are DFQATT and SNEGSKA (reference sequence). The CDR3 sequence is 15 residues long. CDR3 DNA: TGCAGTGCTAGAAGGACTAGCGGGAGTAGTGAGACCCAGTACTTC. Protein product: CSARRTSGSSETQYF.

This clonotype was recorded many times. The chain carries TRBV5-1 and TRBJ2-5, with 8 bases fitting TRBD1. Germline lookup yields CDR1 SGHRS and CDR2 YFSETQ. CDR3 length equals 15 residues. J was trimmed by 1 base and V by 2 bases; bases with no gene match: 4. CDR3 residues: CASSLGQGPQETQYF. In nucleotides, the CDR3 is TGCGCCAGCAGCTTAGGACAGGGCCCCCAAGAGACCCAGTACTTC.

This clonotype was seen ten or more times. CDR3 sequence reads: CAISASGGEPQHF. The CDR3 nucleotides are TGTGCCATCAGTGCCTCGGGGGGAGAGCCCCAGCATTTT. J is TRBJ1-5 and V is TRBV10-3, with D maybe TRBD1 (5 bases). CDR3 length: 13 residues. The V gene's germline CDR1 is ENHRY and CDR2 SYGVKD. V was pared by 4 bases and J by 8 bases, with 12 bases between.

Many counts were recorded for this clonotype. The rearrangement links TRBV7-2 to TRBJ2-1, with 9 bases lining up with TRBD1. V dropped 5 bases and J dropped 4; count of bases not matched to a gene: 6. There are 15 residues in the CDR3. Germline lookup yields CDR1 SGHTA and CDR2 FQGNSA. CDR3 sequence (DNA): TGTGCCAGCAGCCGGGACAGGGTAGGATACAATGAGCAGTTCTTC. This gives the protein CASSRDRVGYNEQFF.

This clonotype has ten or more counts. The chain recombines TRBV28 with TRBJ2-7; D possibly corresponds to TRBD2 (5 bases). There are 14 residues in the CDR3. The germline gives CDR1 MDHEN, CDR2 SYDVKM. Trimming removed 2 bases from V and 3 bases from J, with 11 bases in between. Here the CDR3 reads CASSLASRNYEQYF. The CDR3 DNA sequence: TGTGCCAGCAGTTTAGCTAGCAGAAACTACGAGCAGTACTTC. Looking up the rest from reference TRBV28 and TRBJ2-7 gives the full variable domain: DVKVTQSSRYLVKRTGEKVFLECVQDMDHENMFWYRQDPGLGLRLIYFSYDVKMKEKGDIPEGYSVSREKKERFSLILESASTNQTSMYLCASSLASRNYEQYFGPGTRLTVT.

This clonotype was recorded at least ten times. The rearrangement joins TRBV29-1 to TRBJ2-1; 9 bases are a match to TRBD1. CDR1 and CDR2 (germline): SQVTM, ANQGSEA. V shed 4 bases, J shed 7 bases, and the junction held 14 bases outside the gene matches. The CDR3 has 16 amino acids. CDR3 loop: CSVGPVTGTGRNEQFF. The CDR3 nucleotides are TGCAGCGTTGGCCCCGTTACCGGGACAGGGAGGAATGAGCAGTTCTTC.

The table lists this clonotype with many counts. This sequence joins TRBV5-1 and TRBJ1-4, with unresolved D. V lost 4 bases and J lost 8, with 12 bases in between. Germline CDR1 reads SGHRS; CDR2 reads YFSETQ. CDR3 length: 13 residues. CDR3 amino acids: CASSADGEEKLFF. CDR3 DNA: TGCGCCAGCAGCGCGGACGGGGAGGAAAAACTGTTTTTT.

This clonotype appeared a few times. The chain uses TRBV20-1 and TRBJ2-3, with 9 bases identical to TRBD2. Trimming at V came to 0 bases and at J to 2 bases, leaving 3 bases not matched to a gene. From germline, CDR1 is DFQATT and CDR2 SNEGSKA (reference sequence). The CDR3 has 15 residues. CDR3 in amino acids: CSARDPSGATDTQYF. In DNA form, the CDR3 reads TGCAGTGCTAGAGATCCTAGCGGGGCCACAGATACGCAGTATTTT.

V and J are TRBV20-1 and TRBJ1-5, with no clear D. The CDR3 extends over 13 amino acids. Per germline, CDR1 DFQATT and CDR2 SNEGSKA (reference sequence). The V gene lost 6 bases and the J gene lost 5 bases, with 14 bases spanning the gap. CDR3 amino acids: CSASEGYDQPQHF. The CDR3 DNA reads TGCAGTGCATCCGAGGGTTACGATCAGCCCCAGCATTTT.

This clonotype appeared many times. CDR3 nucleotide sequence: TGCGCCAGCAGCCAAGATCGGGACTTCCCCTACGAGCAGTACTTC. It specifies CASSQDRDFPYEQYF. The V gene is TRBV4-3, the J gene TRBJ2-7; the D gene is possibly TRBD2 (6 bases). The CDR3 is 15 amino acids. V shed 0 bases and J shed 2 bases, with 11 bases lying between them. Germline CDR1 and CDR2: LGHNA and YSLEER.

This clonotype was seen only a few times. The rearrangement uses TRBV7-8 and TRBJ2-1; D unresolved. Per the germline V gene, CDR1 is SGHVS and CDR2 is FQNEAQ. With 5 bases removed from V and 4 bases from J, the gap between germline ends came to 12 bases. The length of the CDR3 is 14 residues. The CDR3 DNA sequence: TGTGCCAGCAGCCAAGAGAGCAGGTACAATGAGCAGTTCTTC. Translating it yields CASSQESRYNEQFF.

V and J are TRBV15 and TRBJ2-3; the match to TRBD2 covers 10 bases. The CDR3 runs 16 residues. The ends lost 2 bases at V and 2 bases at J; junction bases unmatched: 4. Germline CDR1 and CDR2: LNHNV and YYDKDF (reference sequence). CDR3 bases: TGTGCCACCAGCAGAAGGACTAGCGGCCCCACAGATACGCAGTATTTT. The encoded protein is CATSRRTSGPTDTQYF.

This clonotype was seen only a few times. This chain uses TRBV4-3 with TRBJ2-4; D possibly corresponds to TRBD2 (7 bases). V was clipped by 0 bases and J by 0 bases, with 18 bases between them. Germline V gene data show CDR1 as LGHNA and CDR2 as YSLEER. The CDR3 sequence is 19 residues long. The CDR3 DNA reads as TGCGCCAGCAGCCAAGATGGTGGGGGGGGGCGTTTAGCCAAAAACATTCAGTACTTC. Translation: CASSQDGGGGRLAKNIQYF.

In regard to this clonotype: A much larger clone is a single base away; this may be a read error. V and J are TRBV5-1 and TRBJ2-5, with D possibly matching TRBD2 (5 bases). Germline V gene sequence: CDR1 SGHRS, CDR2 YFSETQ. This CDR3 region has 15 residues. Trimming cost V 0 bases and J 1 base, with 10 bases left between them. The CDR3 DNA sequence: TGCGCCAGCAGCTTGGACCCGGGGAGCCAAGAGACCCAGTACTTC. Its translation is CASSLDPGSQETQYF.

This clonotype was found a few times. The chain uses TRBV11-2 and TRBJ2-2; D not certain. This CDR3 region has 17 residues. The germline CDR1 and CDR2 sequences are SGHAT and FQNNGV. The V end lost 3 bases, the J end lost 2 bases, and 16 bases lay between the germline ends. This chain's CDR3 is CASSFFRVGLNTGELFF. The CDR3 DNA reads as TGTGCCAGCAGCTTTTTTAGGGTGGGCCTCAACACCGGGGAGCTGTTTTTT. Combining the CDR3 with reference TRBV11-2 and TRBJ2-2 gives the whole variable domain EAGVAQSPRYKIIEKRQSVAFWCNPISGHATLYWYQQILGQGPKLLIQFQNNGVVDDSQLPKDRFSAERLKGVDSTLKIQPAKLEDSAVYLCASSFFRVGLNTGELFFGEGSRLTVL.

This clonotype was seen many times. The chain uses TRBV20-1 and TRBJ1-2, with D unresolved. Trimming took 5 bases from V and 4 from J, leaving 8 bases between them. Germline V gives CDR1 DFQATT, CDR2 SNEGSKA (reference sequence). The CDR3 length is 11 residues. The CDR3 loop reads CSAVVLYGYTF. CDR3 nucleotide sequence: TGCAGTGCTGTAGTTCTCTATGGCTACACCTTC.

There are many counts of this clonotype. This chain connects TRBV20-1 to TRBJ2-5, with 8 positions matching TRBD2. Germline assignment: CDR1 DFQATT and CDR2 SNEGSKA (reference sequence). V shed 4 bases, J shed 4 bases, and the junction held 11 bases outside the gene matches. CDR3 length: 15 residues. As DNA, the CDR3 is TGCAGTGCTACGGAGCGGGAGAGATGGGGAGAGACCCAGTACTTC. It yields the protein CSATERERWGETQYF.

This clonotype was recorded many times. The chain uses TRBV20-1 and TRBJ2-5; possibly TRBD2 for D (6 bases). V was cut by 5 bases and J by 3 bases, with 22 bases left in between. The CDR3 spans 16 residues. From germline, CDR1 is DFQATT and CDR2 SNEGSKA (reference sequence). In DNA, the CDR3 is TGCAGTGCTCCGTACATAGGGACTTTACAGAAAGAGACCCAGTACTTC. Translated, it gives CSAPYIGTLQKETQYF.

This clonotype was recorded many times. J is TRBJ1-3 and V is TRBV9, with D uncertain. This CDR3 is 13 amino acids long. Germline loops: CDR1 SGDLS, CDR2 YYNGEE. Trimming pared 0 bases from V and 5 bases from J, leaving 6 bases between. CDR3 nucleotide sequence: TGTGCCAGCAGCGTAGTCGGTAGAAACACCATATATTTT. It specifies CASSVVGRNTIYF. The complete variable domain, with remaining parts taken from reference TRBV9 and TRBJ1-3, reads DSGVTQTPKHLITATGQRVTLRCSPRSGDLSVYWYQQSLDQGLQFLIQYYNGEERAKGNILERFSAQQFPDLHSELNLSSLELGDSALYFCASSVVGRNTIYFGEGSWLTVV.

This clonotype was observed a few times. This sequence joins TRBV30 and TRBJ1-4; D not certain. Germline CDR1 is GTSNPN and CDR2 is SVGIG (reference sequence). V lost 2 bases and J 4 bases, leaving 23 bases between the germline ends. This CDR3 spans 18 amino acids. The CDR3 spells CAWSRSRAGSTLNEKLFF. CDR3 bases: TGTGCCTGGAGTAGATCCCGGGCAGGCTCTACCCTTAATGAAAAACTGTTTTTT. Complete variable domain (other parts from reference TRBV30 and TRBJ1-4): SQTIHQWPATLVQPVGSPLSLECTVEGTSNPNLYWYRQAAGRGLQLLFYSVGIGQISSEVPQNLSASRPQDRQFILSSKKLLLSDSGFYLCAWSRSRAGSTLNEKLFFGSGTQLSVL.

This clonotype has at least ten counts. This chain uses TRBV7-2 with TRBJ1-6; D call uncertain. The CDR3 extends over 14 amino acids. V gave up 4 bases and J gave up 10 bases, with 14 bases separating them. Germline V CDR1 and CDR2: SGHTA, FQGNSA. The CDR3 region is CASSSGREGSPLHF. CDR3 nucleotide sequence: TGTGCCAGCAGCTCCGGACGGGAGGGATCACCCCTCCACTTT.